A selection of T cell receptor beta chains follows, all from one sample in a study of blood T cell repertoires in COVID-19. Some clones are missing from TCRdb's copy, which holds only in-frame ones; the method was immunoSEQ multiplex PCR. The sample has about 52,000 clones; 87% are singletons. Sequenced: peripheral blood. The receptor set was obtained from a human donor with active COVID-19. The donor label of this sample is uncertain. Each CDR3 is given with its conserved first and last residue. Each record gives: V gene, D gene, J gene, clone size, CDR3 DNA, CDR3 protein. D genes are given only for firm matches. Expanded clones get a size class; other rows say once, few or many, or leave the size out.

>TRBV18|TRBD2|TRBJ2-2|-
TGTGCCAGCTCCCCCGGCGGGGGAGCGATCCTCACCGGGGAGCTGTTTTTT
CASSPGGGAILTGELFF
>TRBV5-1|-|TRBJ2-3|once
TGCGCCAGCAGCCCGGGCGGGACTCCGCCAGATACGCAGTATTTT
CASSPGGTPPDTQYF
>TRBV20-1|-|TRBJ1-5|-
TGCAGTGCTAGTGGGGGGCAGGGACGGGGCAATCAGCCCCAGCATTTT
CSASGGQGRGNQPQHF
>TRBV5-4|TRBD1|TRBJ1-2|-
TGTGCCAGCAGCTTGGATCCCGGGACAGGGCGCGGCTACACCTTC
CASSLDPGTGRGYTF
>TRBV24-1|-|TRBJ2-7|-
TGTGCCACCAGTGATCCCGGCTACGAGCAGTACTTC
CATSDPGYEQYF
>TRBV27|TRBD2|TRBJ2-3|-
TGTGCCAGCAGTTCCGAGCGACTAGCGATCCAAGATACGCAGTATTTT
CASSSERLAIQDTQYF
>TRBV9|TRBD2|TRBJ2-5|-
TGTGCCAGCAGCGCCATAGCGGGGGGCGGGGAGACCCAGTACTTC
CASSAIAGGGETQYF
>TRBV4-2|-|TRBJ2-2|-
TGTGCCAGCAGCCAAGCGAGAGGAACCGGGGAGCTGTTTTTT
CASSQARGTGELFF
>TRBV7-3|TRBD2|TRBJ2-1|-
TGTGCCAGCACCTACAGACTAGCGGGGGGCCACAATGAGCAGTTCTTC
CASTYRLAGGHNEQFF
>TRBV11-2|TRBD1|TRBJ2-5|-
TGTGCCAGCAGCTCACACAGGGGGGACGAGACCCAGTACTTC
CASSSHRGDETQYF
>TRBV18|TRBD1|TRBJ2-7|-
TGTGCCAGCTCACCCCAGGTCCAGGGGGCGCGCGAGCAGTACTTC
CASSPQVQGAREQYF